One and the same sample provided the 16 T cell receptor beta chains below, sequenced in a study of cytomegalovirus exposure and HLA in healthy donors. The PCR had 60 Vbeta and 13 Jbeta primers. TCRdb keeps only in-frame clones here, not all; method: immunoSEQ multiplex PCR. The sample has roughly 150,000 clones, almost 75% seen once. Material: PBMCs. These receptors originate from a woman aged 18-29 years in good health and CMV-seropositive.

The chain is built from TRBV25-1 and TRBJ1-3; D not certain. The germline gives CDR1 MGHDK, CDR2 SYGVNS. The ends were cut back, 4 bases at V and 0 bases at J, with 7 bases in the middle. The CDR3 is 14 residues long. Here the CDR3 reads CASSVGGSGNTIYF. The CDR3 DNA reads TGTGCCAGCAGTGTTGGAGGCTCTGGAAACACCATATATTTT.

CDR3 protein: CASSTRTGLGLELFF. The DNA for the CDR3 is TGTGCCAGCAGCACAAGGACAGGCCTAGGCCTCGAGCTGTTTTTT. The chain joins TRBV11-2 to TRBJ2-2; 7 nucleotides line up with TRBD1. The CDR3 is 15 residues long. The V gene's germline CDR1 is SGHAT and CDR2 FQNNGV. After removal of 5 bases from V and 11 bases from J, the junction contained 14 bases not matched to a gene.

This clone turned up a few times. This chain uses TRBV27 with TRBJ2-5; D possibly corresponds to TRBD1 (7 bases). Near its end, the DNA agrees better with TRBJ2-7, so the J call may be wrong. The CDR3 is 16 residues long. Germline V gene lookup returns CDR1 MNHEY and CDR2 SMNVEV (reference sequence). CDR3 loop: CASSLSGGQFPYEQYF. DNA for the CDR3: TGTGCCAGCAGTTTATCGGGGGGACAGTTCCCCTACGAGCAGTACTTC.

The chain couples TRBV15 to TRBJ2-1; 7 bases are shared with TRBD1. This CDR3 region has 15 residues. With V trimmed by 1 base and J by 7 bases, 7 bases remained unmatched. Germline CDR1 is LNHNV and CDR2 is YYDKDF (reference sequence). The chain's CDR3 is CATSRALAGGNEQFF. For the CDR3, the DNA is TGTGCCACCAGCAGAGCCTTGGCAGGGGGTAATGAGCAGTTCTTC. Together with reference TRBV15 and TRBJ2-1, the CDR3 gives the full variable domain: DAMVIQNPRYQVTQFGKPVTLSCSQTLNHNVMYWYQQKSSQAPKLLFHYYDKDFNNEADTPDNFQSRRPNTSFCFLDIRSPGLGDTAMYLCATSRALAGGNEQFFGPGTRLTVL.

The chain employs TRBV19 and TRBJ1-2, with 7 bases fitting TRBD1. Per the germline V gene, CDR1 is LNHDA and CDR2 is SQIVND (reference sequence). V gave up 7 bases and J gave up 2 bases; unmatched junction bases: 7. This CDR3 region has 14 residues. CDR3 loop: CASTRGVANYGYTF. As DNA, the CDR3 is TGTGCCAGTACCAGGGGGGTAGCCAACTATGGCTACACCTTC.

The V and J genes are TRBV9 and TRBJ1-2; no reliable D call. The CDR3 consists of 18 residues. Germline CDR1 and CDR2: SGDLS and YYNGEE. Trimming removed 0 bases from V and 2 bases from J, with 20 bases in between. The CDR3 DNA reads as TGTGCCAGCAGCGTAGCGAAGGATGGCGCCGGGAGGAACTATGGCTACACCTTC. Translating gives CASSVAKDGAGRNYGYTF.

This chain links TRBV4-2 with TRBJ1-1, with TRBD1 matching over 8 bases. J lost 5 bases, V lost 0 bases, and 11 bases had no gene match. The CDR3 runs to 17 residues. CDR1 is LGHNA, CDR2 YNFKEQ, per germline. The CDR3 spells CASSQDLSDRGWTEAFF. DNA of the CDR3: TGTGCCAGCAGCCAAGACCTGAGCGACAGGGGTTGGACTGAAGCTTTCTTT.

There are a few counts of this clone. The CDR3 DNA sequence: TGCGCCAGCAGCTTCGGGAGGGGCCCCCAAGAGACCCAGTACTTC. Translating it yields CASSFGRGPQETQYF. V and J are TRBV5-1 and TRBJ2-5; 8 positions match TRBD2. V gave up 2 bases and J gave up 1 base; unmatched junction bases: 4. CDR1 and CDR2 from the germline V gene are SGHRS and YFSETQ. The CDR3 is 15 amino acids.

The chain is built from TRBV29-1 and TRBJ1-2; no reliable D call. Germline V gene lookup returns CDR1 SQVTM and CDR2 ANQGSEA. The CDR3 extends over 14 amino acids. V lost 4 bases, J lost 8 bases, and 20 bases lay in between. CDR3 in amino acids: CSVGYQAAPGGYTF. CDR3 nucleotide sequence: TGCAGCGTTGGGTATCAGGCAGCACCTGGAGGCTACACCTTC.

The chain combines TRBV19 with TRBJ2-3; 8 bases align to TRBD1. With 10 bases clipped from V and 0 bases from J, the junction kept 6 bases outside the gene matches. The germline gives CDR1 LNHDA, CDR2 SQIVND (reference sequence). The CDR3 runs to 14 residues. The CDR3, as DNA: TGTGCCACCAGGACAGGGCCTAGCACAGATACGCAGTATTTT. It translates to CATRTGPSTDTQYF.

The rearrangement joins TRBV11-2 to TRBJ1-1; 7 bases fit TRBD1. Germline loops: CDR1 SGHAT, CDR2 FQNNGV. J gave up 1 base and V 5 bases, and 7 bases lay outside the gene matches. CDR3 length equals 15 residues. CDR3 sequence: CASSPTGYGNTEAFF. CDR3 DNA sequence: TGTGCCAGCAGCCCGACAGGGTATGGGAACACTGAAGCTTTCTTT. Full variable domain (remainder filled in from reference TRBV11-2 and TRBJ1-1): EAGVAQSPRYKIIEKRQSVAFWCNPISGHATLYWYQQILGQGPKLLIQFQNNGVVDDSQLPKDRFSAERLKGVDSTLKIQPAKLEDSAVYLCASSPTGYGNTEAFFGQGTRLTVV.

The chain carries TRBV11-2 and TRBJ1-2; D is uncertain. The germline V gene has CDR1 SGHAT and CDR2 FQNNGV. V was clipped by 5 bases and J by 8 bases, with 18 bases between them. The CDR3 is 14 residues long. The CDR3 bases are TGTGCCAGCAGCCCCAACCCCAGAGCGGAAGGCTACACCTTC. This sequence encodes CASSPNPRAEGYTF.

V usage is TRBV27 and J usage is TRBJ1-5; D perhaps matches TRBD1 (6 bases). This CDR3 has 15 amino acids. The V gene's germline CDR1 is MNHEY and CDR2 SMNVEV (reference sequence). Trimming left V 6 bases short and J 7 bases short, with 19 bases between. The CDR3 DNA follows: TGTGCCAGCAGCGCCGGCAGGGGTTATTGGCAGCCCCAGCATTTT. This gives the protein CASSAGRGYWQPQHF.

This clone was picked up one time. The rearrangement joins TRBV18 to TRBJ1-3, with 11 positions matching TRBD1. Trimming took 3 bases from V and 0 from J; bases not matched to a gene: 4. The CDR3 has 17 amino acids. The germline V gene has CDR1 KGHSH and CDR2 LQKENI. CDR3 sequence (DNA): TGTGCCAGCTCACCCGGGACAGGGGGAAACTCTGGAAACACCATATATTTT. Translated: CASSPGTGGNSGNTIYF.

This clone was detected only once. The V and J genes are TRBV5-1 and TRBJ2-2, with D maybe TRBD1 (6 bases). CDR3 length equals 17 residues. Germline CDR1 reads SGHRS; CDR2 reads YFSETQ. V lost 4 bases and J lost 4, with 20 bases in between. The CDR3 DNA sequence: TGCGCCAGCAGCCTCGAAACACAGGGACCTTCCACCGGGGAGCTGTTTTTT. Translating gives CASSLETQGPSTGELFF.

This clone has just one count. This chain uses TRBV5-1 with TRBJ2-3; D unclear. V was cut by 1 base and J by 0 bases, with 6 bases left in between. CDR1 and CDR2 (germline): SGHRS, YFSETQ. This CDR3 is 14 amino acids long. CDR3 sequence: CASSLYRSTDTQYF. The CDR3 nucleotides read TGCGCCAGCAGCTTGTACAGAAGCACAGATACGCAGTATTTT.